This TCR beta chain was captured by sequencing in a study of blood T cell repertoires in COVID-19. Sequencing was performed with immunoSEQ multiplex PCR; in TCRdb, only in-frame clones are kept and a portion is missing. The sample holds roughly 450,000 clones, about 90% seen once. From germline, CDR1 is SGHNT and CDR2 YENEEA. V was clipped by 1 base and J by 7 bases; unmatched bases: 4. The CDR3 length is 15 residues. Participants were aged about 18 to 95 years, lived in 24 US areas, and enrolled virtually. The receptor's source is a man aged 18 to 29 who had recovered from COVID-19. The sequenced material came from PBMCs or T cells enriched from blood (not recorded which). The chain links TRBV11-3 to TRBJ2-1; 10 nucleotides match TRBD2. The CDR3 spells CASSLVAGGGNEQFF. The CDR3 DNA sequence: TGTGCCAGCAGCTTAGTAGCGGGGGGCGGTAATGAGCAGTTCTTC.